The T cell receptor (beta chain) under discussion was sequenced for a study of cytotoxic CD8 clonotypes in ibrutinib-treated CLL. Sequencing was performed with immunoSEQ multiplex PCR; in TCRdb, only in-frame clones are kept and a portion is missing. This table holds tens of thousands of clones, 55% to 75% found once. Germline V CDR1 and CDR2: SGHAT, FQNNGV. V gave up 2 bases and J gave up 7 bases; unmatched junction bases: 7. The CDR3 runs 16 residues. This TCR was sampled from a human donor with chronic lymphocytic leukemia. The sample in question was PBMCs, obtained at disease progression, from a patient treated with ibrutinib. The chain couples TRBV11-2 to TRBJ2-4; 11 nucleotides line up with TRBD2. The DNA for the CDR3 is TGTGCCAGCAGCTTAATAGTAGCGGGAGGGGTCAACATTCAGTACTTC. This sequence encodes CASSLIVAGGVNIQYF.